Below are 26 T cell receptor beta chains sequenced from a single sample in a study of cytomegalovirus exposure and HLA in healthy donors. This PCR relied on a set of 60 Vbeta primers and 13 Jbeta primers. Assay: immunoSEQ multiplex PCR; the TCRdb copy retains only in-frame clones and omits some. Here the sample spans approximately 180,000 clones, around 81% being singletons. Source material: PBMCs. These receptors were collected from a man between 18 and 29 years old in good health and CMV-seronegative.

The V gene is TRBV6-4, the J gene TRBJ1-6; 8 nucleotides match TRBD1. The CDR3 extends over 16 amino acids. CDR1 MRHNA and CDR2 SNTAGT come from the germline V gene. The J segment lost 7 bases and the V segment lost 3 bases, leaving 8 bases of the junction unmatched. CDR3: CASSEAGQGVNSPLHF. In nucleotides, the CDR3 is TGTGCCAGCAGTGAGGCCGGACAGGGCGTAAATTCACCCCTCCACTTT.

This chain links TRBV5-4 with TRBJ1-3; D gene ambiguous. The CDR3 consists of 12 residues. V lost 0 bases to trimming and J lost 11 bases, with 9 bases between them. The germline CDR1 and CDR2 sequences are SGHNT and YYREEE (reference sequence). DNA for the CDR3: TGTGCCAGCAGCTTGGATCACTCCTCCATATATTTT. Its protein product is CASSLDHSSIYF.

This chain joins TRBV2 and TRBJ1-6; TRBD1 agrees at 7 bases. J lost 6 bases, V lost 8 bases, and 4 bases had no gene match. CDR3 length equals 13 residues. CDR1 and CDR2 (germline): SNHLY, FYNNEI. CDR3 sequence (DNA): TGTGCCAGCTTCCAGGGGGTTAATTCACCCCTCCACTTT. Translating gives CASFQGVNSPLHF.

The CDR3 DNA follows: TGTGCCAGCAGTTTACTAGCGGGAGTTTACAATGAGCAGTTCTTC. This encodes CASSLLAGVYNEQFF. The chain links TRBV28 to TRBJ2-1; 10 bases line up with TRBD2. CDR1 is MDHEN, CDR2 SYDVKM, per germline. The CDR3 contains 15 residues. V was clipped by 2 bases and J by 4 bases; unmatched bases: 2.

The CDR3 nucleotides read TGTGCCAGTTCAGAGGCGACAGGGCAATCACCCCTCCACTTT. Translation gives CASSEATGQSPLHF. The J gene is TRBJ1-6, the V gene TRBV19; TRBD1 matches 7 bases. Trimming removed 8 bases from V and 10 bases from J; junction bases left unmatched: 11. The CDR3 extends over 14 amino acids. The germline V gene encodes CDR1 LNHDA and CDR2 SQIVND (reference sequence).

This clone has only a few counts. The chain employs TRBV14 and TRBJ1-4, with 7 bases matching TRBD1. Germline CDR1 and CDR2: SGHDN and FVKESK. The CDR3 has 15 amino acids. The ends lost 1 base at V and 4 bases at J; junction bases unmatched: 3. DNA for the CDR3: TGTGCCAGCAGCCAAGTGGGGGACAGTAATGAAAAACTGTTTTTT. Encoded protein: CASSQVGDSNEKLFF.

This clone was seen only once. This rearrangement joins TRBV18 to TRBJ2-3; TRBD2 aligns across 12 bases. Looked up from germline, CDR1 is KGHSH and CDR2 is LQKENI. This CDR3 has 17 amino acids. The trim removed 2 bases at V and 2 bases at J, leaving 5 bases unmatched. The CDR3 DNA sequence: TGTGCCAGCTCACCATCGTGGACTAGCGGGACCACAGATACGCAGTATTTT. Residues: CASSPSWTSGTTDTQYF. The full variable domain, its missing parts supplied by reference TRBV18 and TRBJ2-3, is NAGVMQNPRHLVRRRGQEARLRCSPMKGHSHVYWYRQLPEEGLKFMVYLQKENIIDESGMPKERFSAEFPKEGPSILRIQQVVRGDSAAYFCASSPSWTSGTTDTQYFGPGTRLTVL.

The rearrangement uses TRBV13 and TRBJ2-1; 7 nucleotides agree with TRBD2. Germline CDR1 reads PRHDT; CDR2 reads FYEKMQ (reference sequence). The CDR3 consists of 15 residues. Trimming at V came to 4 bases and at J to 3 bases, leaving 6 bases not matched to a gene. The CDR3 here is CASSSTGGYYNEQFF. The CDR3 DNA sequence: TGTGCCAGCAGCTCTACGGGGGGTTACTACAATGAGCAGTTCTTC.

CDR3 protein: CASSLAWTTLEQFF. The CDR3 DNA follows: TGTGCCAGCAGCTTAGCGTGGACTACCTTAGAGCAGTTCTTC. The chain joins TRBV7-2 to TRBJ2-1, with D possibly being TRBD2 (6 bases). The CDR3 consists of 14 residues. The germline V and J ends were trimmed by 0 bases and 10 bases, with 13 bases remaining between them. The germline CDR1 and CDR2 sequences are SGHTA and FQGNSA.

The chain combines TRBV7-2 with TRBJ2-1; 10 bases fit TRBD1. The CDR3 covers 15 residues. In germline, CDR1 is SGHTA, CDR2 FQGNSA. Trimming took 5 bases from V and 2 from J; bases not matched to a gene: 3. In DNA, the CDR3 is TGTGCCAGCAGCGATGGACAGGGGGCCTACAATGAGCAGTTCTTC. Amino acids: CASSDGQGAYNEQFF.

The chain carries TRBV7-9 and TRBJ2-3; D call uncertain. Trimming pared 1 base from V and 0 bases from J, leaving 8 bases between. CDR1 and CDR2 (germline): SEHNR, FQNEAQ (reference sequence). The CDR3 consists of 15 residues. CDR3 DNA: TGTGCCAGCAGCTTAGTGGCAGGAAGCACAGATACGCAGTATTTT. Encoded protein: CASSLVAGSTDTQYF.

The V gene is TRBV28, the J gene TRBJ1-5; D uncertain. Germline CDR1 MDHEN, CDR2 SYDVKM. The CDR3 totals 15 residues. V shed 5 bases and J shed 0 bases, with 11 bases lying between them. CDR3 nucleotide sequence: TGTGCCAGCAGTCCTTACGGTTATAGCAATCAGCCCCAGCATTTT. Protein product: CASSPYGYSNQPQHF.

The V call is TRBV7-6, the J call TRBJ1-3; 8 bases line up with TRBD1. Germline V gives CDR1 SGHVS, CDR2 FNYEAQ. Trimming took 1 base from V and 4 from J; bases not matched to a gene: 6. This CDR3 region has 16 residues. This chain's CDR3 is CASSLGPGDRGNTIYF. The CDR3 nucleotides read TGTGCCAGCAGCTTAGGGCCGGGGGACAGGGGAAACACCATATATTTT.

The chain couples TRBV4-1 to TRBJ1-3; a weak D match, TRBD1 (6 bases). Germline V gene sequence: CDR1 MGHRA, CDR2 YSYEKL. The CDR3 runs 16 residues. V lost 2 bases, J lost 0 bases, and 11 bases lay in between. CDR3 region: CASSQYTQGSGNTIYF. The CDR3 DNA sequence: TGCGCCAGCAGCCAATACACACAGGGCTCTGGAAACACCATATATTTT.

V and J are TRBV29-1 and TRBJ1-1, with 7 positions matching TRBD1. There are 13 residues in the CDR3. Germline-derived CDR1 and CDR2 are SQVTM and ANQGSEA. V dropped 4 bases and J dropped 3; count of bases not matched to a gene: 5. Here the CDR3 DNA reads TGCAGCGTTGTAGGGGGCCCGGACACTGAAGCTTTCTTT. Translation gives CSVVGGPDTEAFF. Full variable domain (missing parts from reference TRBV29-1 and TRBJ1-1): SAVISQKPSRDICQRGTSLTIQCQVDSQVTMMFWYRQQPGQSLTLIATANQGSEATYESGFVIDKFPISRPNLTFSTLTVSNMSPEDSSIYLCSVVGGPDTEAFFGQGTRLTVV.

The chain has TRBV10-2 and TRBJ1-6, with 9 nucleotides matching TRBD1. The V and J ends lost 5 bases and 10 bases, in that order; junction bases with no gene match: 9. CDR3 size: 15 residues. The germline CDR1 and CDR2 sequences are WSHSY and SAAADI. The CDR3 DNA reads as TGCGCCAGCAGTCAAGGACAGGGGCCGTCATCACCCCTCCACTTT. Residues: CASSQGQGPSSPLHF.

J is TRBJ1-5 and V is TRBV15; D may be TRBD1 (6 bases). CDR3 size: 17 residues. The germline V gene encodes CDR1 LNHNV and CDR2 YYDKDF (reference sequence). Trimming left V 1 base short and J 1 base short, with 14 bases between. The chain's CDR3 is CATSRVRGPGSNQPQHF. The CDR3 nucleotides are TGTGCCACCAGCAGAGTGCGGGGGCCGGGGAGCAATCAGCCCCAGCATTTT.

V usage is TRBV2 and J usage is TRBJ1-1; D unresolved. Trimming took 7 bases from V and 0 from J, leaving 6 bases between them. This CDR3 contains 12 residues. CDR1 SNHLY and CDR2 FYNNEI come from the germline V gene. CDR3 in DNA: TGTGCCAGCACGGTAATGAACACTGAAGCTTTCTTT. It is translated as CASTVMNTEAFF.

The J gene is TRBJ2-3, the V gene TRBV7-2, with 8 bases that match TRBD2. CDR3 size: 15 residues. The germline gives CDR1 SGHTA, CDR2 FQGNSA. Trimming removed 5 bases from V and 1 base from J; junction bases left unmatched: 5. The CDR3 loop reads CASSPSGSRTDTQYF. Written as DNA, the CDR3 is TGTGCCAGCAGCCCCAGCGGGAGTCGCACAGATACGCAGTATTTT.

In its sample, this clone was seen once. This sequence joins TRBV5-6 and TRBJ2-7; D is unclear. Germline V gene data show CDR1 as SGHDT and CDR2 as YYEEEE. The CDR3 spans 16 residues. Trimming left V 0 bases short and J 5 bases short, with 18 bases between. CDR3 amino acids: CASSLARGTSIHEQYF. CDR3 nucleotide sequence: TGTGCCAGCAGCTTGGCCCGAGGTACATCAATCCACGAGCAGTACTTC.

The rearrangement uses TRBV5-4 and TRBJ2-5, with 10 nucleotides matching TRBD1. The CDR3 is 15 amino acids. Losses at the gene ends were 4 bases for V and 1 base for J; bases not matched to a gene: 4. Germline CDR1 is SGHNT and CDR2 is YYREEE (reference sequence). The CDR3 loop is CASSLGTGAQETQYF. The CDR3 DNA reads TGTGCCAGCAGCCTAGGGACAGGGGCCCAAGAGACCCAGTACTTC.

The chain employs TRBV2 and TRBJ1-4; 9 positions agree with TRBD1. This CDR3 is built from 12 residues. V gave up 8 bases and J gave up 8 bases; unmatched junction bases: 3. Germline values: CDR1 SNHLY, CDR2 FYNNEI. The CDR3 loop reads CASGQGREKLFF. DNA of the CDR3: TGTGCCAGCGGACAGGGGAGGGAAAAACTGTTTTTT.

This clone was observed a few times. The same CDR3 also results from other DNA sequences found in this sample. This chain connects TRBV18 to TRBJ2-3; D might be TRBD2 (6 bases). CDR3 size: 14 residues. V shed 1 base and J shed 1 base, with 6 bases lying between them. Germline V gene data show CDR1 as KGHSH and CDR2 as LQKENI. The CDR3: CASSPLAGTDTQYF. CDR3 nucleotide sequence: TGTGCCAGCTCACCACTAGCGGGCACAGATACGCAGTATTTT.

The chain uses TRBV7-2 and TRBJ1-1, with TRBD1 as a possible D gene (6 bases). The CDR3 spans 15 residues. V dropped 5 bases and J dropped 3 bases, with 16 bases sitting between them. The V gene's germline CDR1 is SGHTA and CDR2 FQGNSA. CDR3 nucleotide sequence: TGTGCCAGCAGCCCTGGGACAACCCCGGACACTGAAGCTTTCTTT. Its protein product is CASSPGTTPDTEAFF.

In DNA form, the CDR3 reads TGCGCCAGCAGCTTGGCCGGGCCAGGACTTGGAAACACCATATATTTT. Protein product: CASSLAGPGLGNTIYF. This chain connects TRBV5-1 to TRBJ1-3, with D hard to call. Germline values: CDR1 SGHRS, CDR2 YFSETQ. This CDR3 has 16 residues. V lost 0 bases to trimming and J lost 3 bases, with 13 bases between them. Full variable domain (outside the CDR3, taken from reference TRBV5-1 and TRBJ1-3): KAGVTQTPRYLIKTRGQQVTLSCSPISGHRSVSWYQQTPGQGLQFLFEYFSETQRNKGNFPGRFSGRQFSNSRSEMNVSTLELGDSALYLCASSLAGPGLGNTIYFGEGSWLTVV.

The V call is TRBV6-5, the J call TRBJ1-2, with D maybe TRBD1 (6 bases). With 6 bases removed from V and 8 bases from J, the gap between germline ends came to 16 bases. Per germline, CDR1 MNHEY and CDR2 SVGAGI. CDR3 length: 13 amino acids. This CDR3 reads CASRGGAAGGYTF. The DNA for the CDR3 is TGTGCCAGCAGGGGGGGGGCGGCAGGGGGCTACACCTTC.